These 16 T cell receptor beta chains share one sample of origin, sequenced in a study of T-cell reconstitution after alpha-beta-depleted transplantation in children. The authors prepared the TCRbeta library with unique molecular identifiers. From the PCR reads, TCRdb called clonotypes with MiXCR, one entry per CDR3 protein. This table has approximately 980,000 distinct CDR3 sequences, 25% to 35% appearing once. The sample was PBMCs, mostly from graft donor cells, taken 360 days after TCRalphabeta/CD19-depleted stem cell transplant. These receptors originate from a boy less than two years old who had a stem cell transplant for SCID, so the T cells may come from the graft donor.

The chain links TRBV12-3 or TRBV12-4 to TRBJ2-7; possibly TRBD1 for D (6 bases). The V end was cut by 6 bases, the J end by 0 bases, with 12 bases between. The CDR3 runs to 14 residues. CDR3 amino acids: CASRGTPNSYEQYF. CDR3 DNA sequence: TGTGCCAGCAGGGGGACACCAAACTCCTACGAGCAGTACTTC.

In its sample, this clonotype was seen a few times. The rearrangement uses TRBV12-3 or TRBV12-4 and TRBJ2-3; D is undetermined. This CDR3 has 13 amino acids. V was clipped by 6 bases and J by 2 bases, with 9 bases between them. The CDR3: CASRQPDTDTQYF. The CDR3 coding sequence is TGTGCCAGCAGGCAGCCCGACACAGATACGCAGTATTTT.

V is TRBV10-2 and J is TRBJ1-5; weak D call: TRBD1 (5 bases). The V and J ends lost 6 bases and 2 bases respectively, with 8 bases between them. Germline V gene lookup returns CDR1 WSHSY and CDR2 SAAADI. This CDR3 spans 13 amino acids. CDR3 sequence reads: CASRGLGNQPQHF. Written as DNA, the CDR3 is TGCGCCAGCAGGGGGCTGGGCAATCAGCCCCAGCATTTT.

This sequence joins TRBV6-2 or TRBV6-3 and TRBJ2-5; 14 bases fit TRBD2. Trimming at V came to 3 bases and at J to 3 bases, leaving 6 bases not matched to a gene. This CDR3 has 17 amino acids. CDR1 and CDR2 from the germline V gene are MNHEY and SVGEGT. DNA for the CDR3: TGTGCCAGCAGTTATCAAATGGGACTAGCGGGGGAAGAGACCCAGTACTTC. Amino acids: CASSYQMGLAGEETQYF.

The count of this clonotype is one. This chain connects TRBV3-1 to TRBJ2-1; 14 nucleotides align to TRBD2. V gave up 10 bases and J gave up 4 bases; unmatched junction bases: 9. The CDR3 is 16 amino acids. Germline V gives CDR1 LGHDT, CDR2 YNNKEL (reference sequence). The CDR3 region has the DNA TGTGCCACCTGCTGGGGACTAGCGGGGGCGTACAATGAGCAGTTCTTC. It encodes CATCWGLAGAYNEQFF.

V gene TRBV27 combines with J gene TRBJ1-2; tentatively, D is TRBD1 (5 bases). Trimming removed 5 bases from V and 4 bases from J, with 14 bases in between. Germline V gene lookup returns CDR1 MNHEY and CDR2 SMNVEV (reference sequence). This CDR3 contains 14 residues. DNA of the CDR3: TGTGCCAGCAGTCCCCAGGGAGGATTCTATGGCTACACCTTC. It codes for CASSPQGGFYGYTF.

This rearrangement joins TRBV7-3 to TRBJ2-1, with TRBD1 matching over 8 bases. The CDR3 consists of 19 residues. Trimming removed 0 bases from V and 0 bases from J; junction bases left unmatched: 10. The V gene's germline CDR1 is SGHTA and CDR2 FQGTGA. The CDR3 DNA is TGTGCCAGCAGCTTAACGGGGACAGGTTTTGGGAGCTCCTACAATGAGCAGTTCTTC. It specifies CASSLTGTGFGSSYNEQFF.

This clonotype has a handful of counts. The chain links TRBV15 to TRBJ2-1; 8 bases match TRBD1. The CDR3 spans 15 residues. The V gene's germline CDR1 is LNHNV and CDR2 YYDKDF (reference sequence). V lost 7 bases and J lost 5; bases outside the gene matches: 10. As DNA, the CDR3 is TGTGCCACCACCCCGGCGGACAGGGCAAACAATGAGCAGTTCTTC. This sequence encodes CATTPADRANNEQFF.

This clonotype was recorded a few times. This chain connects TRBV5-1 to TRBJ2-1; 9 bases are a match to TRBD1. Germline V CDR1 and CDR2: SGHRS, YFSETQ. V gave up 2 bases and J gave up 0 bases; unmatched junction bases: 3. CDR3 size: 16 residues. The CDR3, as DNA: TGCGCCAGCAGCTTTGGACAGGGGAGCTCCTACAATGAGCAGTTCTTC. Its protein is CASSFGQGSSYNEQFF.

This clonotype has more than one count but fewer than ten. The rearrangement uses TRBV4-3 and TRBJ1-2, with D possibly matching TRBD1 (5 bases). The germline V and J ends were trimmed by 4 bases and 5 bases, with 17 bases remaining between them. The CDR3 extends over 15 amino acids. Germline V gives CDR1 LGHNA, CDR2 YSLEER. CDR3 sequence: CASSPPGRTIYGYTF. CDR3 coding DNA: TGCGCCAGCAGCCCACCGGGGCGGACGATTTATGGCTACACCTTC.

With respect to this clonotype: This may be a read error: a much more frequent sequence differs by one nucleotide. The chain recombines TRBV20-1 with TRBJ2-3; perhaps D is TRBD1 or TRBD2 (6 bases each). Germline-derived CDR1 and CDR2 are DFQATT and SNEGSKA (reference sequence). The length of the CDR3 is 16 residues. Trimming stripped 4 bases from V and 3 bases from J, with 20 bases between. Here the CDR3 DNA reads TGCAGTGCTATCCGATCGCGGGACAAACTAACAGATACGCAGTATTTT. Translated: CSAIRSRDKLTDTQYF.

V and J are TRBV20-1 and TRBJ2-2; unclear D gene. The CDR3 loop spans 15 amino acids. Trimming removed 0 bases from V and 6 bases from J, with 14 bases in between. Germline CDR1 is DFQATT and CDR2 is SNEGSKA (reference sequence). The CDR3 is CSARDLRNGAGELFF. As DNA, the CDR3 is TGCAGTGCTAGAGATCTCAGGAATGGGGCCGGGGAGCTGTTTTTT.

The rearrangement joins TRBV15 to TRBJ2-1; 8 bases fit TRBD2. The V gene end was trimmed by 1 base and the J gene end by 5 bases; junction bases not matched to a gene: 10. The CDR3 sequence is 17 residues long. Germline V CDR1 and CDR2: LNHNV, YYDKDF (reference sequence). The CDR3 sequence: CATSRGPRGGQNNEQFF. In DNA, the CDR3 is TGTGCCACCAGCAGAGGCCCTCGGGGGGGCCAGAACAATGAGCAGTTCTTC.

In its sample, this clonotype was seen a few times. This chain uses TRBV28 with TRBJ2-3, with D hard to call. With 1 base removed from V and 6 bases from J, the gap between germline ends came to 20 bases. CDR3 size: 17 residues. Germline CDR1 reads MDHEN; CDR2 reads SYDVKM. CDR3: CASSLFGSPLDKDTQYF. The CDR3 DNA is TGTGCCAGCAGTTTATTCGGCAGCCCCTTAGATAAGGATACGCAGTATTTT.

This clonotype occurred a few times. The chain combines TRBV7-3 with TRBJ1-1; D gene ambiguous. The CDR3 is 17 amino acids. The germline gives CDR1 SGHTA, CDR2 FQGTGA. Trimming removed 5 bases at V and 1 base at J, with 20 bases between. The CDR3 nucleotides read TGTGCCAGCAGCGCCCCTCATGGCAGTCCCTCGAACACTGAAGCTTTCTTT. Translating gives CASSAPHGSPSNTEAFF.

The chain recombines TRBV4-1 with TRBJ2-4, with TRBD1 matching 7 bases. CDR1 is MGHRA, CDR2 YSYEKL, per germline. V lost 3 bases, J lost 2 bases, and 7 bases stayed unmatched. The CDR3 covers 16 residues. The CDR3 sequence is CASSQERGLPKNIQYF. CDR3 in DNA: TGCGCCAGCAGCCAGGAAAGGGGGCTTCCCAAAAACATTCAGTACTTC.